The T cell receptor beta chain described here comes from a study of blood T cell repertoires in COVID-19. TCRdb's table, derived via immunoSEQ multiplex PCR, lists solely in-frame clones and lacks some. The sample includes 80,000 or so clones, around three quarters of them seen just once. The CDR3 extends over 13 amino acids. V dropped 7 bases and J dropped 5 bases, with 15 bases sitting between them. Germline assignment: CDR1 ENHRY and CDR2 SYGVKD. The sample was peripheral blood. The chain joins TRBV10-3 to TRBJ2-7; D possibly corresponds to TRBD1 (6 bases). The source is a man aged 45 to 65 with active or convalescent COVID-19. In DNA, the CDR3 is TGTGCCATCACCCCCGATGGGGGCCACGAGCAGTACTTC. Translation gives CAITPDGGHEQYF.